This paragraph covers one T cell receptor (beta chain) sequence. These data originate in a study of control samples from healthy donors and cancer patients. Generated by immunoSEQ multiplex PCR, the TCRdb table keeps only in-frame clones and is missing some. The profile shows about 150,000 clones, approximately 86% of them singletons. The CDR3 sequence is 14 residues long. V was pared by 1 base and J by 11 bases, with 14 bases between. In germline, CDR1 is LGHDT, CDR2 YNNKEL (reference sequence). Sample: blood. The clonotype originates from a man between 18 and 29 years old in good health. The chain carries TRBV3-1 (or the pseudogene TRBV3-2) and TRBJ1-4; D unclear. CDR3 sequence: CASSQVTSRAKLFF. Written as DNA, the CDR3 is TGTGCCAGCAGCCAAGTGACAAGCCGAGCGAAACTGTTTTTT.